This TCR beta chain emerged from a study of blood T cells in healthy people across ages. Donors were systemically healthy Caucasian individuals from Russia aged roughly 6 to 90 years. Next came a second PCR, run for roughly 6 to 11 cycles, which used a sample-barcoded 5' primer along with a J-beta primer mix. A template-switch adaptor with 12 random nucleotides tagged each cDNA molecule. TCRdb fed the 5' RACE reads into MiXCR, producing one record per CDR3 protein. The sample has roughly 1,500,000 distinct CDR3 sequences; about 32% are singletons. Whole-study findings and limits: Changes in expanded clonotypes were possibly confounded, as the CMV status of donors was unknown.

This clonotype was seen only a few times. As yet, its antigen is unknown. Germline lookup yields CDR1 SGHTA and CDR2 FQGTGA. V lost 5 bases and J 8 bases, leaving 8 bases between the germline ends. The CDR3 consists of 11 residues. The sequencing sample was made of blood. The clonotype originates from a woman in her twenties or thirties in good health. This chain connects TRBV7-3 to TRBJ2-3; no reliable D call. The CDR3 bases are TGTGCCAGCAGCGCCGGACCTACGCAGTATTTT. Amino acids: CASSAGPTQYF. The entire variable domain, with the rest obtained from reference TRBV7-3 and TRBJ2-3, is as follows: GAGVSQTPSNKVTEKGKYVELRCDPISGHTALYWYRQSLGQGPEFLIYFQGTGAADDSGLPNDRFFAVRPEGSVSTLKIQRTERGDSAVYLCASSAGPTQYFGPGTRLTVL.